This entry concerns a single T cell receptor (beta chain). The sample belongs to a study of shared clonotypes between healthy human individuals. TCRdb's copy holds only in-frame clones and misses some; the assay was immunoSEQ multiplex PCR. This table has about 450,000 clones, about four fifths appearing once. Germline loops: CDR1 MNHNS, CDR2 SASEGT. The CDR3 spans 14 residues. Germline trimming cut 7 bases from V and 3 bases from J; bases unmatched to any gene: 6. The chain carries TRBV6-1 and TRBJ1-1; 9 positions match TRBD1. The sequence was collected from a woman between 40 and 50 years old in good health. Some clones in this sample may be carry-over from other donors' samples. Sequencing used PBMCs. In DNA form, the CDR3 reads TGTGCCAGCACTACGACAGGGGGAGACACTGAAGCTTTCTTT. Protein product: CASTTTGGDTEAFF.